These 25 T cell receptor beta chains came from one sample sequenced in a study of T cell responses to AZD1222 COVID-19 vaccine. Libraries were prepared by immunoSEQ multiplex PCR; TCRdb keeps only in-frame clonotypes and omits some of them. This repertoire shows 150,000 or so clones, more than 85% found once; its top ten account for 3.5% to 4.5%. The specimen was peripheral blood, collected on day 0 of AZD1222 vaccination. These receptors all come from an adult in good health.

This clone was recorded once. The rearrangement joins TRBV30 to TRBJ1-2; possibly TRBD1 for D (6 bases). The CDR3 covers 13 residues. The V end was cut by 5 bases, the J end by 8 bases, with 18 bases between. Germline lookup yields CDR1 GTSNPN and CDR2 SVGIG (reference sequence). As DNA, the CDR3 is TGTGCCTGGGGACAACAGGGAATGGTAGGCTACACCTTC. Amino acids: CAWGQQGMVGYTF.

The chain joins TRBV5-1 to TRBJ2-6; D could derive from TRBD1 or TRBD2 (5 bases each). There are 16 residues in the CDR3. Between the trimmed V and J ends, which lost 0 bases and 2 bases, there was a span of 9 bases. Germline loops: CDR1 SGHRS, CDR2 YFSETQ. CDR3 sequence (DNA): TGCGCCAGCAGCTTGGTAGGGGACCCTGGGGCCAACGTCCTGACTTTC. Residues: CASSLVGDPGANVLTF.

CDR3 in amino acids: CASSEGVSYEQYF. Here the CDR3 DNA reads TGCGCCAGCAGCGAGGGGGTCTCCTACGAGCAGTACTTC. This chain joins TRBV5-1 and TRBJ2-7; possibly TRBD1 for D (6 bases). V was trimmed by 4 bases and J by 0 bases, leaving 8 bases between them. This CDR3 comprises 13 residues. Germline loops: CDR1 SGHRS, CDR2 YFSETQ.

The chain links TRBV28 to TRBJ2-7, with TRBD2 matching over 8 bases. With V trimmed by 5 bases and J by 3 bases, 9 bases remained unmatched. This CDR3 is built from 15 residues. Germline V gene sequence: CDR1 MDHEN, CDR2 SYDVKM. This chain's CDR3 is CASSRGGLLGYEQYF. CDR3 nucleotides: TGTGCCAGCAGTCGGGGGGGGCTACTAGGCTACGAGCAGTACTTC.

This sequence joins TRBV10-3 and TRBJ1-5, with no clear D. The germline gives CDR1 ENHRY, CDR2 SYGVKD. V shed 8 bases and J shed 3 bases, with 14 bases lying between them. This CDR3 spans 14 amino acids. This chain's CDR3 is CAISRVADNQPQHF. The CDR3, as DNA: TGTGCCATCTCCCGGGTGGCAGACAATCAGCCCCAGCATTTT.

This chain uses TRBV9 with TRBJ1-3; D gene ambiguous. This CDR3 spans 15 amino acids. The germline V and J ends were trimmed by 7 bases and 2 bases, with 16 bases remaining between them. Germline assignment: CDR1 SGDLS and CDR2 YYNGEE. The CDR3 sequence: CASSRTGNAGNTIYF. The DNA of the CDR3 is TGTGCCAGCTCCAGGACGGGGAACGCTGGAAACACCATATATTTT.

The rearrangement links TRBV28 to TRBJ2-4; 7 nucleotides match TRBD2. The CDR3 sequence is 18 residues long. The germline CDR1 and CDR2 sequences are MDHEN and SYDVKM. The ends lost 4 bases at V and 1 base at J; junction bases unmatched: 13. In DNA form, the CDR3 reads TGTGCCAGCAGTTCCGTCCCAAGGCGGGAGACGGCCAAAAACATTCAGTACTTC. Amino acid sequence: CASSSVPRRETAKNIQYF.

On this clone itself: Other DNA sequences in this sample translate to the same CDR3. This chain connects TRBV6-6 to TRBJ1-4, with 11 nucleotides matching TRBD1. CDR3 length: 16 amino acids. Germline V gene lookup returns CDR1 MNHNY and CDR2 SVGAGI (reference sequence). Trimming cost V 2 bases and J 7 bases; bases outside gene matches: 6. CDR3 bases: TGTGCCAGCAGTTACCCCGGGACAGGGGGGGGTGAAAAACTGTTTTTT. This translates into CASSYPGTGGGEKLFF.

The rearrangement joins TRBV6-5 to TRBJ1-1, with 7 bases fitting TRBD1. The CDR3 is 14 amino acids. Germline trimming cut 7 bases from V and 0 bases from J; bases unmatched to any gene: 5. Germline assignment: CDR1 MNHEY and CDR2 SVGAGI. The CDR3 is CASTGQALNTEAFF. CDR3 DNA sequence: TGTGCCAGCACAGGACAGGCCCTGAACACTGAAGCTTTCTTT.

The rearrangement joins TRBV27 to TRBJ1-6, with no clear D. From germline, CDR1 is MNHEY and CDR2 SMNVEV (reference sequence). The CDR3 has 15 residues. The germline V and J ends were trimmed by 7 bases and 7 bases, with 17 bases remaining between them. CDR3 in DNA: TGTGCCAGCACTTCCGCGGGGTTAGCCAATTCACCCCTCCACTTT. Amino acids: CASTSAGLANSPLHF.

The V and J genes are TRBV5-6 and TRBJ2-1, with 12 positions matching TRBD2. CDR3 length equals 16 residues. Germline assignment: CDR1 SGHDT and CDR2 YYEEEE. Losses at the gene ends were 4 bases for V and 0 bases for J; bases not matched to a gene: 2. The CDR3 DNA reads TGTGCCAGCAGCCCGACTAGCGGGAGCTCCTACAATGAGCAGTTCTTC. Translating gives CASSPTSGSSYNEQFF. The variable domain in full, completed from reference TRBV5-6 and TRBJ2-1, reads DAGVTQSPTHLIKTRGQQVTLRCSPKSGHDTVSWYQQALGQGPQFIFQYYEEEERQRGNFPDRFSGHQFPNYSSELNVNALLLGDSALYLCASSPTSGSSYNEQFFGPGTRLTVL.

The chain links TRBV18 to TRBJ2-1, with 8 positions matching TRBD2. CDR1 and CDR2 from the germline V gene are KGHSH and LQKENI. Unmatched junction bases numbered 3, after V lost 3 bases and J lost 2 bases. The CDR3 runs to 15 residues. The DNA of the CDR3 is TGTGCCAGCTCACCTACTAGCGGTCCCTACAATGAGCAGTTCTTC. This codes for CASSPTSGPYNEQFF. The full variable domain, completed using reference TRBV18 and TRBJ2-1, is NAGVMQNPRHLVRRRGQEARLRCSPMKGHSHVYWYRQLPEEGLKFMVYLQKENIIDESGMPKERFSAEFPKEGPSILRIQQVVRGDSAAYFCASSPTSGPYNEQFFGPGTRLTVL.

CDR3 bases: TGTGCCAGCAGCTTAGATAGCAATCAGCCCCAGCATTTT. Residues: CASSLDSNQPQHF. This rearrangement joins TRBV7-2 to TRBJ1-5; no firm D call. Germline V gene data show CDR1 as SGHTA and CDR2 as FQGNSA. The CDR3 has 13 residues. Trimming removed 1 base from V and 0 bases from J, with 1 base in between.

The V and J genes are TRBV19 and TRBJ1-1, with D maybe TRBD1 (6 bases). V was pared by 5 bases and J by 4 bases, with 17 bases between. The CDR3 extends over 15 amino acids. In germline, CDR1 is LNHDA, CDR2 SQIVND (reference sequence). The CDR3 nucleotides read TGTGCCAGTAGTCAGATACAGGGTTCGGGCACTGAAGCTTTCTTT. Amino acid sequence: CASSQIQGSGTEAFF.

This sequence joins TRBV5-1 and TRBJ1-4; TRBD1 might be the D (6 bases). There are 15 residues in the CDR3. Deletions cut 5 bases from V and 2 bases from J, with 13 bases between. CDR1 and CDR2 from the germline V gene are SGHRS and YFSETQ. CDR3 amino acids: CASRPTGKTNEKLFF. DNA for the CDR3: TGCGCCAGCAGACCAACAGGGAAGACTAATGAAAAACTGTTTTTT.

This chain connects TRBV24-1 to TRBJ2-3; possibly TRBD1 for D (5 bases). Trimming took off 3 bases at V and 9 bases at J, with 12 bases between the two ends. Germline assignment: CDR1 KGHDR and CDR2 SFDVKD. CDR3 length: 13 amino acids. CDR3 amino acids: CATSDNSRETQYF. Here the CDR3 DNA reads TGTGCCACCAGTGATAATTCCAGGGAAACGCAGTATTTT.

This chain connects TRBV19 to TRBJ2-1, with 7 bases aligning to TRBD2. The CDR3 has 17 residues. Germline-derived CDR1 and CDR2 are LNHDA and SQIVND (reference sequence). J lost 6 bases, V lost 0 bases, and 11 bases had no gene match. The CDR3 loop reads CASSIDHASGTTNEQFF. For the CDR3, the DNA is TGTGCCAGTAGTATAGATCACGCTAGCGGCACAACCAATGAGCAGTTCTTC. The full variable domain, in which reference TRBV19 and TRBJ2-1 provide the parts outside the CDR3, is DGGITQSPKYLFRKEGQNVTLSCEQNLNHDAMYWYRQDPGQGLRLIYYSQIVNDFQKGDIAEGYSVSREKKESFPLTVTSAQKNPTAFYLCASSIDHASGTTNEQFFGPGTRLTVL.

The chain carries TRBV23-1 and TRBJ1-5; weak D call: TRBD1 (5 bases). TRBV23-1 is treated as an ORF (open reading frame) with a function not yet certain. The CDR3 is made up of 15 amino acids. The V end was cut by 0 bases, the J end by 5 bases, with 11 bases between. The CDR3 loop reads CASSQSGVGDQPQHF. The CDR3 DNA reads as TGCGCCAGCAGTCAATCTGGGGTAGGGGATCAGCCCCAGCATTTT.

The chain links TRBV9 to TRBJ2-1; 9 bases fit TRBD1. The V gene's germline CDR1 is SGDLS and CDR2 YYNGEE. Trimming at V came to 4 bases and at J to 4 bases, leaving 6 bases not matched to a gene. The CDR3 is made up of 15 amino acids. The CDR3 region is CASSRTGVLYNEQFF. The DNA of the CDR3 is TGTGCCAGCAGCCGGACAGGGGTGTTATACAATGAGCAGTTCTTC. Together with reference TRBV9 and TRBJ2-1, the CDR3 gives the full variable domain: DSGVTQTPKHLITATGQRVTLRCSPRSGDLSVYWYQQSLDQGLQFLIQYYNGEERAKGNILERFSAQQFPDLHSELNLSSLELGDSALYFCASSRTGVLYNEQFFGPGTRLTVL.

The CDR3 nucleotides read TGTGCCAGCACGGGCAACAATGAGCAGTTCTTC. Translating gives CASTGNNEQFF. The chain uses TRBV6-6 and TRBJ2-1; no reliable D call. In germline, CDR1 is MNHNY, CDR2 SVGAGI (reference sequence). V lost 7 bases, J lost 5 bases, and 6 bases lay in between. The CDR3 extends over 11 amino acids.

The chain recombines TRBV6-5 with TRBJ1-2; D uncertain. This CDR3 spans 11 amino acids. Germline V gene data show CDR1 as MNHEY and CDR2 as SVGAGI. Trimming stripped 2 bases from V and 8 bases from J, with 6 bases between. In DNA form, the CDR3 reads TGTGCCAGCAGTTACATGGGCGGCTACACCTTC. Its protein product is CASSYMGGYTF.

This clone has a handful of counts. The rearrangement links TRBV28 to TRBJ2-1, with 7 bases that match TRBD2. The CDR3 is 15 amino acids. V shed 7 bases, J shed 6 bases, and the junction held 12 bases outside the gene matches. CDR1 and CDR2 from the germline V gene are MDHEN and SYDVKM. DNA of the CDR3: TGTGCCAGCACCAAAAGCGGGGCTAGCGCCAATGAGCAGTTCTTC. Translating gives CASTKSGASANEQFF.

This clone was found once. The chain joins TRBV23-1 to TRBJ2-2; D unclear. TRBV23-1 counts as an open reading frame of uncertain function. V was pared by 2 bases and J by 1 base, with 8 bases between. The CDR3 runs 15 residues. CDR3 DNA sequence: TGCGCCAGCAGTCAAGGGCCGAGGAACACCGGGGAGCTGTTTTTT. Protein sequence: CASSQGPRNTGELFF.

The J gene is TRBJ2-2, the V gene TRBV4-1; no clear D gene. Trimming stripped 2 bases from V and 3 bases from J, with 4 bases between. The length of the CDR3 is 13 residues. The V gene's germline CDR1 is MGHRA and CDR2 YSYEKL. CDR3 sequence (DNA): TGCGCCAGCAGCCAATCCCACACCGGGGAGCTGTTTTTT. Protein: CASSQSHTGELFF.

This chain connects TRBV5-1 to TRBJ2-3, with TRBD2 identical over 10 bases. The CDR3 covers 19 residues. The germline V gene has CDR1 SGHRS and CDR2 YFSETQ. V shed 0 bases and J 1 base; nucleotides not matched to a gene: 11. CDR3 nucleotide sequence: TGCGCCAGCAGCTTGGAAGTTAGCGGGAGGCTCAGGGGCACAGATACGCAGTATTTT. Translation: CASSLEVSGRLRGTDTQYF.